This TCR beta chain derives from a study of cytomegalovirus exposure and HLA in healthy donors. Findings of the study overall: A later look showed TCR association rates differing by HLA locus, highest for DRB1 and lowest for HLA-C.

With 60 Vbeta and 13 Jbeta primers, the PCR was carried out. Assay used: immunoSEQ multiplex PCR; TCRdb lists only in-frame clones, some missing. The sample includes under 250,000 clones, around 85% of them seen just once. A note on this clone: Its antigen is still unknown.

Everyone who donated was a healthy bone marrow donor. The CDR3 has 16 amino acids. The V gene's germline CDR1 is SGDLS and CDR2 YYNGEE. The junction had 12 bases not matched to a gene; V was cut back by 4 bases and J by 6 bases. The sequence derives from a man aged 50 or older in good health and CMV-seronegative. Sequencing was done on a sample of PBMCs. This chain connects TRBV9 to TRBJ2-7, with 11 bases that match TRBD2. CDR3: CASSPLRLAGISEQYF. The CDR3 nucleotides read TGTGCCAGCAGCCCCCTCAGACTAGCGGGAATCTCCGAGCAGTACTTC.